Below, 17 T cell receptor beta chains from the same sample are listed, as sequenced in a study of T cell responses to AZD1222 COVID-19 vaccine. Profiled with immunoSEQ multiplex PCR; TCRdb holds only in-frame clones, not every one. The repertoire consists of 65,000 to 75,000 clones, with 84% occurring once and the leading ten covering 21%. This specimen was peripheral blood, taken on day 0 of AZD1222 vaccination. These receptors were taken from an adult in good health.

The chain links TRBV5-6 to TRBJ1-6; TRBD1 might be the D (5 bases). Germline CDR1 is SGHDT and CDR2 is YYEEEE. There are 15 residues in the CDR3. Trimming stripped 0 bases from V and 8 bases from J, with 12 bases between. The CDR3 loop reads CASSLAGGLDSPLHF. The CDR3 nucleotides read TGTGCCAGCAGCTTGGCCGGGGGGTTGGATTCACCCCTCCACTTT.

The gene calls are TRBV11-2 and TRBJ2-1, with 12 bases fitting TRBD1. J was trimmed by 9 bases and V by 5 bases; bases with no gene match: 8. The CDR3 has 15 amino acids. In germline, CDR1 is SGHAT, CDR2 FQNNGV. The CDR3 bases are TGTGCCAGCAGCGCCAGGGACAGGGGGCGCGGTGAGCAGTTCTTC. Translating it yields CASSARDRGRGEQFF. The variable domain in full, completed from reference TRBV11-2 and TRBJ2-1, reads EAGVAQSPRYKIIEKRQSVAFWCNPISGHATLYWYQQILGQGPKLLIQFQNNGVVDDSQLPKDRFSAERLKGVDSTLKIQPAKLEDSAVYLCASSARDRGRGEQFFGPGTRLTVL.

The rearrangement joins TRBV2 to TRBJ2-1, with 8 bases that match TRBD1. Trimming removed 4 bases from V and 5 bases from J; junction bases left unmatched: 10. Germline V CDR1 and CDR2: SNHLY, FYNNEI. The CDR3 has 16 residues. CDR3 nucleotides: TGTGCCAGCAGTGCACAGGCGGACAGGGTCGACAATGAGCAGTTCTTC. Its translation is CASSAQADRVDNEQFF.

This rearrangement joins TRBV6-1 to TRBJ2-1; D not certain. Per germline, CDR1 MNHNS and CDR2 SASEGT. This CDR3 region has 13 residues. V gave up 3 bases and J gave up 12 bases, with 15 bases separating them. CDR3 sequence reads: CASSDDRKVGQFF. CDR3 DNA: TGTGCCAGCAGTGACGATCGGAAAGTCGGGCAGTTCTTC.

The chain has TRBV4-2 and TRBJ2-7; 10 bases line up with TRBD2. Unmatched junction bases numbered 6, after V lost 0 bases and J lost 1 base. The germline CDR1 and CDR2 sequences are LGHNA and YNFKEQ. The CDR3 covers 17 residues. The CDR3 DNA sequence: TGTGCCAGCAGCCAAGAGGCTCTAGCGGGAGAATCCTACGAGCAGTACTTC. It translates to CASSQEALAGESYEQYF.

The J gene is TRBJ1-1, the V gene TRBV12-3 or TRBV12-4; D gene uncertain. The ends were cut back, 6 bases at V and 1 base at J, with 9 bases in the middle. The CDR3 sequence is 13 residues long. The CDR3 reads CASRSPTNTEAFF. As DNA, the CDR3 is TGTGCCAGCAGGTCTCCCACGAACACTGAAGCTTTCTTT.

CDR3 sequence: CASSLARGRTEAFF. In nucleotides, the CDR3 is TGCGCCAGCAGCTTGGCTCGGGGTCGGACTGAAGCTTTCTTT. This rearrangement joins TRBV5-1 to TRBJ1-1, with unresolved D. The V gene lost 0 bases and the J gene lost 5 bases, with 11 bases spanning the gap. The CDR3 consists of 14 residues. Looked up from germline, CDR1 is SGHRS and CDR2 is YFSETQ.

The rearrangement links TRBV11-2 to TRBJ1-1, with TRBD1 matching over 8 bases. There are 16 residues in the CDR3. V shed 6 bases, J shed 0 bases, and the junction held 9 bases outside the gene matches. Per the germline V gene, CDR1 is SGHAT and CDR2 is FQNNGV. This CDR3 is CASRQTGGLMNTEAFF. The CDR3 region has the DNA TGTGCCAGCAGGCAAACAGGGGGGCTCATGAACACTGAAGCTTTCTTT.

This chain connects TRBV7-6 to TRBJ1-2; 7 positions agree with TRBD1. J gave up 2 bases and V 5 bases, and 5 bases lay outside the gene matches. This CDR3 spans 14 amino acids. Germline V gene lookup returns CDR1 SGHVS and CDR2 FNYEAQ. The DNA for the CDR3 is TGTGCCAGCAGCACCCAGACAGGGAACTATGGCTACACCTTC. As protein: CASSTQTGNYGYTF.

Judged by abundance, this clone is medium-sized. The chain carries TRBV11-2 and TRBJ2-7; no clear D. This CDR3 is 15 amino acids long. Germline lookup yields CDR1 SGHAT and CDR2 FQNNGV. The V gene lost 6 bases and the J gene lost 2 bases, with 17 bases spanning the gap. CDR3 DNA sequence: TGTGCCAGCAGTTCCTTTGTTCCTAGAACCTACGAGCAGTACTTC. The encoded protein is CASSSFVPRTYEQYF.

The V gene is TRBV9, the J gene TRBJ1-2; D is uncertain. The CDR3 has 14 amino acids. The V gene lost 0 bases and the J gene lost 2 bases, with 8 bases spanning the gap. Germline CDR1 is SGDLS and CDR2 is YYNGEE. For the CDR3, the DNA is TGTGCCAGCAGCGTAGCCCCTGAGAACTATGGCTACACCTTC. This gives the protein CASSVAPENYGYTF.

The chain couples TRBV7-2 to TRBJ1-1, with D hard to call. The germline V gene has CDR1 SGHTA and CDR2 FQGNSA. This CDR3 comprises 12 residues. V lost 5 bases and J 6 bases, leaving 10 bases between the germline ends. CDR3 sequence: CASSVAQPEAFF. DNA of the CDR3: TGTGCCAGCAGCGTCGCACAACCTGAAGCTTTCTTT.

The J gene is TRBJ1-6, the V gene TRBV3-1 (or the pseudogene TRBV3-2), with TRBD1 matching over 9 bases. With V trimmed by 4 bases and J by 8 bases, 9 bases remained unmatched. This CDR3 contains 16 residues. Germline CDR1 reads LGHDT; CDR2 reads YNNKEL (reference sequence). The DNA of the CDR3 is TGTGCCAGCAGCCCGTACCGGGACAGGGCATATTCACCCCTCCACTTT. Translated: CASSPYRDRAYSPLHF.

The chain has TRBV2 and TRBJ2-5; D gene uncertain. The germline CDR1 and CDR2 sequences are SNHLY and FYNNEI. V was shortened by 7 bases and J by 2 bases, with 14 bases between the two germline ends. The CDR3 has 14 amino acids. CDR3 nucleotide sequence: TGTGCCAGCAAGGAAAGGCAGGTACAAGAGACCCAGTACTTC. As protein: CASKERQVQETQYF.

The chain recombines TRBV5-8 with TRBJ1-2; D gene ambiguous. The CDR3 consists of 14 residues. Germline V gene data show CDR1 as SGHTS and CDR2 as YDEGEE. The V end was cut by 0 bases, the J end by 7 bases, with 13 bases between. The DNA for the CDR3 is TGTGCCAGCAGCTTGGGGCATGGTTTTGTTGGCTACACCTTC. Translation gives CASSLGHGFVGYTF. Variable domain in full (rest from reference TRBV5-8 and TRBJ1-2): EAGVTQSPTHLIKTRGQQATLRCSPISGHTSVYWYQQALGLGLQFLLWYDEGEERNRGNFPPRFSGRQFPNYSSELNVNALELEDSALYLCASSLGHGFVGYTFGSGTRLTVV.

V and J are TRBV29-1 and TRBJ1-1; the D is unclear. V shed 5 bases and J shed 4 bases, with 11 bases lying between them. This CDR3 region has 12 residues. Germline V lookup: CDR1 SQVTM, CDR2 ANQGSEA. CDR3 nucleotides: TGCAGCGTTTCTTACCGGGGCACTGAAGCTTTCTTT. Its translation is CSVSYRGTEAFF.

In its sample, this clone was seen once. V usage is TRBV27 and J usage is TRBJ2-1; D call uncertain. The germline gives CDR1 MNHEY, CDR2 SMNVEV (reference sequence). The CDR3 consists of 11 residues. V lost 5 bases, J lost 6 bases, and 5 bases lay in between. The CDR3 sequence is CASSKRNEQFF. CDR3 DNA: TGTGCCAGCAGTAAGCGCAATGAGCAGTTCTTC.